This T cell receptor (beta chain) is from a study of prognosis after radiotherapy for stage I lung cancer. Overall study context: Seven patients presented with squamous cell carcinoma, twelve with adenocarcinoma. The study's findings and limits: Among patients who developed distant metastases, Shannon entropy after stereotactic body radiation therapy was lower.

CDR3 length: 15 amino acids. Deletions cut 0 bases from V and 3 bases from J, with 11 bases between. CDR1 and CDR2 from the germline V gene are DFQATT and SNEGSKA (reference sequence). This clonotype has ten or more counts. Its matching antigen is unknown. CDR3 of TCR beta was amplified from genomic DNA via a two-round multiplex PCR. Every TRBV and TRBJ gene had its own specific primer in first-round PCR. TCRdb passed the multiplex PCR reads through MiXCR, listing each CDR3 protein once. The table records about 16,000 distinct CDR3 sequences, around 29% of them present only once. The chain combines TRBV20-1 with TRBJ2-2; D is unclear. The clonotype comes from a donor over 45 with non-small cell lung cancer. This material consisted of PBMCs, taken before or after stereotactic body radiation therapy (not recorded which). CDR3 sequence (DNA): TGCAGTGCTAGAGAGACTTCGACCCACACCGGGGAGCTGTTTTTT. As protein: CSARETSTHTGELFF.